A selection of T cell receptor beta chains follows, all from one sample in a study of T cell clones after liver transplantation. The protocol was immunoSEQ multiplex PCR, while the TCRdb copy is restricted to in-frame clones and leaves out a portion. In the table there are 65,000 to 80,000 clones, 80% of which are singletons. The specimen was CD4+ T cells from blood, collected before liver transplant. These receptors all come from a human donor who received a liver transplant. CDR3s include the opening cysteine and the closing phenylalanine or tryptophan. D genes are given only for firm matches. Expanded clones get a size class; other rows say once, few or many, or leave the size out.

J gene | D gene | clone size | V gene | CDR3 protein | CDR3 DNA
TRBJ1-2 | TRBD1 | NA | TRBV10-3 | CAISGQTQGEGTF | TGTGCCATCAGTGGACAGACCCAGGGGGAAGGGACCTTC
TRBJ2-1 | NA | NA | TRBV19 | CASSRLGRGDYNEQFF | TGTGCCAGTAGCCGACTAGGCCGAGGGGACTACAATGAGCAGTTCTTC
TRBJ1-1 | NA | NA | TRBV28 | CASSLPGGRTEAFF | TGTGCCAGCAGTTTACCGGGGGGCCGCACTGAAGCTTTCTTT
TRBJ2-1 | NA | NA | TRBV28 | CASSSTGDEQFF | TGTGCCAGCAGTTCGACAGGTGATGAGCAGTTCTTC
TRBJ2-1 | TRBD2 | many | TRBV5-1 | CASSLARQLAGTSNEQFF | TGCGCCAGCAGCTTGGCCCGACAATTAGCGGGGACAAGCAATGAGCAGTTCTTC
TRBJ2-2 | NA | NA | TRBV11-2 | CASSPRQGGSGELFF | TGTGCCAGCAGCCCCAGACAGGGAGGGAGCGGGGAGCTGTTTTTT
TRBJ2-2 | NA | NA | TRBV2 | CASSAFGLGTGELFF | TGTGCCAGCAGTGCCTTCGGACTCGGCACCGGGGAGCTGTTTTTT
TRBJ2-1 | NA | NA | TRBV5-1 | CASSRTETRYNEQFF | TGCGCCAGCAGCCGGACAGAGACACGTTACAATGAGCAGTTCTTC
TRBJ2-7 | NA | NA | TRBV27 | CASSLKPDPSYEQYF | TGTGCCAGCAGTTTAAAGCCGGACCCCTCCTACGAGCAGTACTTC
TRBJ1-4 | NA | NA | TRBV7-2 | CASSLNRGGNEKLFF | TGTGCCAGCAGCTTAAATAGGGGTGGCAATGAAAAACTGTTTTTT
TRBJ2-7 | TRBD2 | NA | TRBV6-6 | CASSYSGGRGYEQYF | TGTGCCAGCAGTTACTCCGGCGGGAGGGGATACGAGCAGTACTTC
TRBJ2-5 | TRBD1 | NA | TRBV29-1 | CSVGQGATVGETQYF | TGCAGCGTTGGACAGGGGGCCACGGTCGGAGAGACCCAGTACTTC
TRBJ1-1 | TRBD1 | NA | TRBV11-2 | CASSRDRSIARAFF | TGTGCCAGCAGTAGGGACAGGTCGATTGCGAGAGCTTTCTTT
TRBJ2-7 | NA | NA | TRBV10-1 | CASSERQGSVKYF | TGCGCCAGCAGTGAGAGGCAGGGGAGCGTCAAGTACTTC
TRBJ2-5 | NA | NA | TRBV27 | CASSLSLGGTQYF | TGTGCCAGCAGTTTGAGTCTGGGGGGGACCCAGTACTTC
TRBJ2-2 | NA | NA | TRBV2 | CASSEIHTGELFF | TGTGCCAGCAGTGAGATCCACACCGGGGAGCTGTTTTTT
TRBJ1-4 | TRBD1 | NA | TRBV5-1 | CASSGHRGLGEKLFF | TGCGCCAGCAGCGGTCACAGGGGGCTTGGTGAAAAACTGTTTTTT
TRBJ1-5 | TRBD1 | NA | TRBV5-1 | CASRRFGQGDVQPQHF | TGCGCCAGCAGGCGTTTCGGACAGGGGGATGTTCAGCCCCAGCATTTT
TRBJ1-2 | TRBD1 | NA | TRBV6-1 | CASSELGQGAGGYTF | TGTGCCAGCAGTGAACTAGGACAGGGGGCAGGTGGCTACACCTTC
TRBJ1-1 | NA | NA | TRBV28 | CASSARRLNTEAFF | TGTGCCAGCAGTGCTAGGAGACTGAACACTGAAGCTTTCTTT
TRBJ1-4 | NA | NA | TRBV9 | CASSVEELSNEKLFF | TGTGCCAGCAGCGTGGAGGAACTTTCTAATGAAAAACTGTTTTTT
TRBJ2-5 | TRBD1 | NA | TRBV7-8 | CASSLAEAGGAKTQYF | TGTGCCAGCAGCTTAGCGGAGGCAGGGGGCGCGAAGACCCAGTACTTC
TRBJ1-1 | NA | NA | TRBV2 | CASAYQAPFENTEAFF | TGTGCCAGCGCCTACCAGGCCCCCTTTGAGAACACTGAAGCTTTCTTT
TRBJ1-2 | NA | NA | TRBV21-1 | CASSKGQPNYGYTF | TGTGCCAGCAGCAAAGGACAGCCTAACTATGGCTACACCTTC
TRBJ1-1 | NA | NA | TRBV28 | CASKLGEVPLAFF | TGTGCCAGCAAACTAGGTGAAGTTCCGCTGGCTTTCTTT
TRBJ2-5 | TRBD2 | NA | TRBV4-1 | CASSQGGLAGVVRGETQYF | TGCGCCAGCAGCCAAGGGGGACTAGCGGGAGTAGTGAGGGGGGAGACCCAGTACTTC
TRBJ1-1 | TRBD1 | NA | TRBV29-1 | CSVGALGQGHTEAFF | TGCAGCGTTGGAGCCTTGGGACAGGGTCATACTGAAGCTTTCTTT
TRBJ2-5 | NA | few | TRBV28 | CASRPWGLYQETQYF | TGTGCCAGCAGACCCTGGGGCCTGTACCAAGAGACCCAGTACTTC
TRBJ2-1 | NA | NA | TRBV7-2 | CASSFGVTGIDEQFF | TGTGCCAGCAGCTTCGGTGTCACAGGGATCGATGAGCAGTTCTTC
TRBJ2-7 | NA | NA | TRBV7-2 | CASSGGASGPYEQYF | TGTGCCAGCAGCGGCGGGGCCTCAGGACCCTACGAGCAGTACTTC
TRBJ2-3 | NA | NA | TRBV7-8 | CASSLPGTDTQYF | TGTGCCAGCAGCTTACCAGGCACAGATACGCAGTATTTT
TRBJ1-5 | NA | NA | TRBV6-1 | CASNRIIGQPQHF | TGTGCCAGCAATCGAATAATTGGTCAGCCCCAGCATTTT
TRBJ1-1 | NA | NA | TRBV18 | CASSSAASNTEAFF | TGTGCCAGCTCCTCGGCGGCCTCAAACACTGAAGCTTTCTTT
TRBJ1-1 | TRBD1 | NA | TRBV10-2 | CASSRVPGQGRDTEAFF | TGCGCCAGCAGCCGTGTCCCGGGACAGGGACGGGACACTGAAGCTTTCTTT
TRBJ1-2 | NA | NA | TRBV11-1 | CASSWAGYGYTF | TGTGCCAGCAGTTGGGCTGGCTATGGCTACACCTTC
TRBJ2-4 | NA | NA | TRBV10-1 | CASSDRLAKNIQYF | TGCGCCAGCAGTGACAGGTTAGCCAAAAACATTCAGTACTTC
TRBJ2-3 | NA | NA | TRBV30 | CAWSLEGGWSTDTQYF | TGTGCCTGGAGCCTAGAGGGGGGTTGGAGCACAGATACGCAGTATTTT
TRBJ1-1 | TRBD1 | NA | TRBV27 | CASSRDRGLGEAFF | TGTGCCAGCAGCCGGGACAGGGGGCTTGGTGAAGCTTTCTTT
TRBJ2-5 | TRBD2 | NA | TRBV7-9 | CASSLRLAGETQYF | TGTGCCAGCAGCTTAAGACTAGCTGGAGAGACCCAGTACTTC
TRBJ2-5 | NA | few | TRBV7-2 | CASRPLRAQETQYF | TGTGCCAGCAGACCCCTCAGGGCCCAAGAGACCCAGTACTTC
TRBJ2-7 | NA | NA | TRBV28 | CASSPIYYEQYF | TGTGCCAGCAGCCCTATTTACTACGAGCAGTACTTC
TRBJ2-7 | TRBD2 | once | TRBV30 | CAWSRVGGTAEYF | TGTGCCTGGAGTCGAGTGGGGGGGACCGCGGAGTACTTC
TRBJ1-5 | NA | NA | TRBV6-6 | CASSAGEGDSNQPQHF | TGTGCCAGCAGCGCCGGCGAAGGGGATAGCAATCAGCCCCAGCATTTT
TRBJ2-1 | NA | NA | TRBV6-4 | CASSPTGSSYNEQFF | TGTGCCAGCAGTCCGACAGGAAGCTCCTACAATGAGCAGTTCTTC
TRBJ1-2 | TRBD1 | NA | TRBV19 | CASSAGTGAYGYTF | TGTGCCAGTAGTGCCGGGACAGGGGCCTATGGCTACACCTTC
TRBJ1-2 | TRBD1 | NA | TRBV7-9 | CASSSLTGWKNGYTF | TGTGCCAGCAGCTCCTTGACAGGGTGGAAAAACGGCTACACCTTC
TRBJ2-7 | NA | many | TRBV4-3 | CASSQEIQIGEQYF | TGCGCCAGCAGCCAAGAAATCCAGATAGGGGAGCAGTACTTC
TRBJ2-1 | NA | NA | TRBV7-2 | CASSLAQGSYNEQFF | TGTGCCAGCAGCTTAGCGCAGGGATCCTACAATGAGCAGTTCTTC
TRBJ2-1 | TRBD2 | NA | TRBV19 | CASSTGLVRRLAQRQFF | TGTGCCAGTAGTACGGGACTAGTTAGGCGGCTGGCTCAGAGGCAGTTCTTC
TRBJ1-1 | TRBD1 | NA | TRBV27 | CASSWAGGGNTEAFF | TGTGCCAGCAGTTGGGCAGGGGGGGGAAACACTGAAGCTTTCTTT
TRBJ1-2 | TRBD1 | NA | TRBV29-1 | CSVVGTGGVYGYTF | TGCAGCGTTGTCGGGACAGGGGGCGTCTATGGCTACACCTTC